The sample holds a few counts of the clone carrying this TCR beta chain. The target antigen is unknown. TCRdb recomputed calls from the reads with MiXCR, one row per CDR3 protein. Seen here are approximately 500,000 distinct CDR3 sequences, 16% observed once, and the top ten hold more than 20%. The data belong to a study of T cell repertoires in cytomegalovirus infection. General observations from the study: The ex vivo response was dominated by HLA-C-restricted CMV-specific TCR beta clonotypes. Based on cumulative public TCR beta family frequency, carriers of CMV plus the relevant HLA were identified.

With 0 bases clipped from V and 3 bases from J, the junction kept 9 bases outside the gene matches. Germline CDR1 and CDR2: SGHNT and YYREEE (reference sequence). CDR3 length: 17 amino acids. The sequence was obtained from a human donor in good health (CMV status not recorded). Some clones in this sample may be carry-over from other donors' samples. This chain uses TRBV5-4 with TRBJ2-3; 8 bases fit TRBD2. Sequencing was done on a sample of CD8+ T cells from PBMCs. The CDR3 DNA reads TGTGCCAGCAGCTTGGGGCCGGGACTAGGTCGAACAGATACGCAGTATTTT. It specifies CASSLGPGLGRTDTQYF.